Listed below are T cell receptor beta chains from one sample, sequenced in a study of CD8+ T cells in alopecia areata. Repertoires were generated with immunoSEQ multiplex PCR, while TCRdb's copy carries only in-frame clones and drops some. The sample has about 160,000 clones; around three fifths are singletons. Sample: CD4+ T cells sorted from blood, taken at week 24, from a patient treated with tofacitinib. These receptors originate from a human donor with alopecia areata. The CDR3 runs from the conserved cysteine through the conserved F or W. The D gene is left open where the match is weak. Not all rows give a size; the values are once, few, many and, for expanded clones, a class.

TRBV6-5	NA	NA	TRBJ1-5	TGTGCCAGCAGTTACTCAGGGGGCAATCAGCCCCAGCATTTT	CASSYSGGNQPQHF
TRBV4-1	TRBD2	few	TRBJ2-3	TGCGCCAGCAGCGGCGGGACTAGAGGGGAGGATACGCAGTATTTT	CASSGGTRGEDTQYF
TRBV6-1	NA	few	TRBJ2-1	TGTGCCAGCAGGATACGGGGGCACAATGAGCAGTTCTTC	CASRIRGHNEQFF
TRBV25-1	NA	many	TRBJ2-7	TGTGCCAGCACCCCGAGGGCAGCCCCCTACGAGCAGTACTTC	CASTPRAAPYEQYF
TRBV25-1	NA	NA	TRBJ1-6	TGTGCCAGCAGCGCCACGTCTCAAAGGAATTCACCCCTCCACTTT	CASSATSQRNSPLHF
TRBV30	NA	once	TRBJ2-5	TGTGCCTGGAGTGTACCCAAGACCCAGTACTTC	CAWSVPKTQYF
TRBV29-1	TRBD1	NA	TRBJ2-5	TGCAGTCTGGCTTTTAGACAGGGGTTCGGAGAGACCCAGTACTTC	CSLAFRQGFGETQYF
TRBV29-1	TRBD1	few	TRBJ1-5	TGCAGCGTTGGATACGACAGGGGAGGTCAGCCCCAGCATTTT	CSVGYDRGGQPQHF
TRBV30	TRBD1	NA	TRBJ1-4	TGTGCCTGGAGTGGACAGGGGTCGTCTAATGAAAAACTGTTTTTT	CAWSGQGSSNEKLFF
TRBV15	TRBD1	NA	TRBJ2-7	TGTGCCACCAGCGGGGGGGACAGGGGGAACGAGCAGTACTTC	CATSGGDRGNEQYF
TRBV25-1	TRBD1	NA	TRBJ2-7	TGTGCCAGCAGTGGACAGGGGAGGAACTACGAGCAGTACTTC	CASSGQGRNYEQYF
TRBV11-3	NA	few	TRBJ2-1	TGTGCCAGCAGCCCCGGAGGACAATTCTCCTACAATGAGCAGTTCTTC	CASSPGGQFSYNEQFF
TRBV29-1	TRBD1	NA	TRBJ2-5	TGCAGCGTTTGGGACAGGGGAAGGGAGACCCAGTACTTC	CSVWDRGRETQYF
TRBV19	TRBD1	once	TRBJ1-6	TGTGCCAGTAGTATAGGACAGGGGCTTAATTCACCCCTCCACTTT	CASSIGQGLNSPLHF
TRBV6-6	NA	NA	TRBJ1-6	TGTGCCAGCAGGGGAACAGGAGATTCACCCCTCCACTTT	CASRGTGDSPLHF
TRBV14	NA	NA	TRBJ1-6	TGTGCCAGCAGCCTCCCAGGGACGGCTTATAATTCACCCCTCCACTTT	CASSLPGTAYNSPLHF
TRBV30	NA	NA	TRBJ1-1	TGTGCCTGGTCCCAGGGGTTGGCTGAAGCTTTCTTT	CAWSQGLAEAFF
TRBV27	NA	NA	TRBJ2-1	TGTGCCAGCAGTGCCACCCATGCCGGCTACAATGAGCAGTTCTTC	CASSATHAGYNEQFF
TRBV30	NA	NA	TRBJ1-6	TGTGCCTGGAGGGCCTCGGACGCGTATTCACCCCTCCACTTT	CAWRASDAYSPLHF